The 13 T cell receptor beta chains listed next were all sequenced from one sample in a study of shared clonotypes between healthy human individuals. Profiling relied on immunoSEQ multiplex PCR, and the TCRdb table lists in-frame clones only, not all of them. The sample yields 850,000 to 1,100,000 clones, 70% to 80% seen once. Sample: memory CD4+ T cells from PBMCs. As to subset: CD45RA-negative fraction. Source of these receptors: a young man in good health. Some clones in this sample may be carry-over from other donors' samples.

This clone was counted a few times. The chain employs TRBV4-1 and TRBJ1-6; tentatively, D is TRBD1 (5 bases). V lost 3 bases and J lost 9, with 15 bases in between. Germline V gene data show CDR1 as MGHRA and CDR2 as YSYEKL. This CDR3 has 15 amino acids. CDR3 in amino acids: CASSQGPAMGSPLHF. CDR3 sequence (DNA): TGCGCCAGCAGCCAGGGACCCGCTATGGGTTCACCCCTCCACTTT.

Here the CDR3 DNA reads TGTGCCAGCAGCTTACTAGCGGGAGTGGACACCGGGGAGCTGTTTTTT. Protein: CASSLLAGVDTGELFF. The chain combines TRBV11-1 with TRBJ2-2, with 10 bases that match TRBD2. With 2 bases clipped from V and 3 bases from J, the junction kept 3 bases outside the gene matches. CDR1 and CDR2 (germline): SGHAT, FQDESV (reference sequence). This CDR3 spans 16 amino acids.

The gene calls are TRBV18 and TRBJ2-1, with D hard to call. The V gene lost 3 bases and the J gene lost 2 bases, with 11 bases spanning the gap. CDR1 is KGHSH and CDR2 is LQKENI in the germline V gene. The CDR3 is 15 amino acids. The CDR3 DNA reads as TGTGCCAGCTCACCTACTCCGATTACCTACAATGAGCAGTTCTTC. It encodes CASSPTPITYNEQFF.

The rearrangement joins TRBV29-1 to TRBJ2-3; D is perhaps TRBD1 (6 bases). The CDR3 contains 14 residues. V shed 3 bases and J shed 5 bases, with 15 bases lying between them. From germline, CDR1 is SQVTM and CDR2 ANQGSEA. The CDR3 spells CSVEGAPSRDTQYF. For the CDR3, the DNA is TGCAGCGTTGAGGGGGCACCCTCGAGAGATACGCAGTATTTT.

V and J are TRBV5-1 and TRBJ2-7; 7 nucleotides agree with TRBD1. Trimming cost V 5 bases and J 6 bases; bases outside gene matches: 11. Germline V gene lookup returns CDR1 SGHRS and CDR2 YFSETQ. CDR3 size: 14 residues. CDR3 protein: CASRVGTALTEQYF. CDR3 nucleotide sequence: TGCGCCAGCAGGGTTGGGACAGCCTTGACCGAGCAGTACTTC.

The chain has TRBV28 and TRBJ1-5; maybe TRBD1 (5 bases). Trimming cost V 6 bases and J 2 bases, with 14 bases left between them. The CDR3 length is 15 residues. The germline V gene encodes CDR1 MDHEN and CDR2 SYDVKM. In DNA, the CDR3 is TGTGCCAGCAGCTGGGACCCCCGGGGCAATCAGCCCCAGCATTTT. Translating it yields CASSWDPRGNQPQHF. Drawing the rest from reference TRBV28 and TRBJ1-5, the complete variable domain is DVKVTQSSRYLVKRTGEKVFLECVQDMDHENMFWYRQDPGLGLRLIYFSYDVKMKEKGDIPEGYSVSREKKERFSLILESASTNQTSMYLCASSWDPRGNQPQHFGDGTRLSIL.

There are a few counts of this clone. CDR3 amino acids: CASSLQANQPQHF. The CDR3 region has the DNA TGTGCCAGCAGTTTACAGGCCAATCAGCCCCAGCATTTT. The rearrangement links TRBV27 to TRBJ1-5; no reliable D call. Germline values: CDR1 MNHEY, CDR2 SMNVEV (reference sequence). Trimming cost V 2 bases and J 3 bases, with 5 bases left between them. This CDR3 comprises 13 residues.

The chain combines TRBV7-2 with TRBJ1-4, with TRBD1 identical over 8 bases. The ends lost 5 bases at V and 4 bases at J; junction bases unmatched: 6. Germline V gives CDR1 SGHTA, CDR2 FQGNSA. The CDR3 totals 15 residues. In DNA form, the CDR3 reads TGTGCCAGCAGCCGACAGGGGCAGAATAATGAAAAACTGTTTTTT. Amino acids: CASSRQGQNNEKLFF.

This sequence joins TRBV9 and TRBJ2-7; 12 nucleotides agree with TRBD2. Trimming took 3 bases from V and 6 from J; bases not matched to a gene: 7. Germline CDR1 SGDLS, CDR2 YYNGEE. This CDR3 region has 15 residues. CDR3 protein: CASSARLAGVTEQYF. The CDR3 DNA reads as TGTGCCAGCAGCGCCAGACTAGCGGGAGTTACCGAGCAGTACTTC.

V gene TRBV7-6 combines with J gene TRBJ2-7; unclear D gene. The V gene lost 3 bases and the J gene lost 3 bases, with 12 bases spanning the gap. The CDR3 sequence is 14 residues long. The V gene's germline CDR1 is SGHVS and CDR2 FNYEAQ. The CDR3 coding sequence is TGTGCCAGCAGCTTGGAATACTCCAACTACGAGCAGTACTTC. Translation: CASSLEYSNYEQYF.

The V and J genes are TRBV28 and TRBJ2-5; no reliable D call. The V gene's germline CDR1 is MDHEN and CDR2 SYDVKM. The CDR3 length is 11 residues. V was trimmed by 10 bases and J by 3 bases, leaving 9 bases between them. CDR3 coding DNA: TGTGCCACCGCCTCGGAAGAGACCCAGTACTTC. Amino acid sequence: CATASEETQYF.

CDR3 protein: CASSLGRAGETQYF. Here the CDR3 DNA reads TGCGCCAGCAGCTTGGGAAGGGCAGGCGAGACCCAGTACTTC. The chain has TRBV5-1 and TRBJ2-5; D gene ambiguous. Germline loops: CDR1 SGHRS, CDR2 YFSETQ. Trimming cost V 0 bases and J 5 bases, with 11 bases left between them. This CDR3 is built from 14 residues.

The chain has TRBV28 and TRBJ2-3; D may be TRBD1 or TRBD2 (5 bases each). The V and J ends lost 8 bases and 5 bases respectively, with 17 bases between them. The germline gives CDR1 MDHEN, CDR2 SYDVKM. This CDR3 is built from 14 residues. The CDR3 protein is CASGTGLAGDTQYF. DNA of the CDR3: TGTGCCAGCGGGACGGGGCTAGCAGGAGATACGCAGTATTTT.